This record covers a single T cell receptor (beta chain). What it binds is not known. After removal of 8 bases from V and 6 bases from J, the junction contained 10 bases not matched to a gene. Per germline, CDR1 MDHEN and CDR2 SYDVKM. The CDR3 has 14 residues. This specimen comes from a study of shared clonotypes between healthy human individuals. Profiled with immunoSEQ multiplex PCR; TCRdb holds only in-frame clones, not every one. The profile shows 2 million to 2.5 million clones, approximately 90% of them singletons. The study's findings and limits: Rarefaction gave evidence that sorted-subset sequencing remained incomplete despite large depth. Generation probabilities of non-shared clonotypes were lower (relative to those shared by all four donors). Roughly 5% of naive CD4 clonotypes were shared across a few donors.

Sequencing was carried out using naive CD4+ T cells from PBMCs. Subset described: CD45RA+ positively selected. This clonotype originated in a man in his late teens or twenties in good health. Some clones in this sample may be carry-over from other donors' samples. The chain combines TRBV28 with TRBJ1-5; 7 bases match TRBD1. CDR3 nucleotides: TGTGCCAGCCTCGGACAGGATTCAGGTCAGCCCCAGCATTTT. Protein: CASLGQDSGQPQHF.